This TCR beta chain was observed in a study of cytomegalovirus exposure and HLA in healthy donors. The wider study: A later analysis reported the 95 to 150 validation repertoires used the same platform as the 666 first-cohort repertoires.

Assay: immunoSEQ multiplex PCR; the TCRdb copy retains only in-frame clones and omits some. This table has about 330,000 clones, just over 85% appearing once. Of note for this clone: Antigen specificity is unknown.

Study outcomes and limitations: Confirmation in vitro established that three CMV-associated chains were specific for CMV antigens. Many donors carried some public TCRs, although rarity characterized most TCR sequences. There were 150 to 200 TCR beta chains listed as cytomegalovirus-associated.

This CDR3 has 12 residues. Per germline, CDR1 SGHDT and CDR2 YYEEEE. V gave up 0 bases and J gave up 8 bases, with 8 bases separating them. Source material: PBMCs. The source of this sequence is a woman in her late teens or twenties in good health and CMV-seronegative. The V gene is TRBV5-6, the J gene TRBJ1-1; weak D call: TRBD1 (5 bases). The CDR3 DNA follows: TGTGCCAGCAGCTTGGGACAGATGGAAGCTTTCTTT. Translation gives CASSLGQMEAFF.